Each of the 13 T cell receptor beta chains below was sequenced from the same sample in a study of blood T cell repertoires in COVID-19. TCRdb's copy holds only in-frame clones and misses some; the assay was immunoSEQ multiplex PCR. The sample has 85,000 to 95,000 clones, roughly 87% seen once; the top ten hold approximately 5.5%. The specimen sequenced was peripheral blood. The receptors shown here come from a woman of 80 years or more with active COVID-19.

The sample holds a few counts of this clone. The J gene is TRBJ2-5, the V gene TRBV7-8; no definite D call. With 8 bases removed from V and 5 bases from J, the gap between germline ends came to 15 bases. Germline CDR1 SGHVS, CDR2 FQNEAQ. CDR3 length equals 13 residues. CDR3 DNA sequence: TGTGCCAGCGATCCGTGGGCTGGGGAGACCCAGTACTTC. It yields the protein CASDPWAGETQYF.

The V call is TRBV4-3, the J call TRBJ1-6, with 9 positions matching TRBD1. Germline V gene lookup returns CDR1 LGHNA and CDR2 YSLEER. J lost 2 bases, V lost 5 bases, and 4 bases had no gene match. The CDR3 is made up of 16 amino acids. The CDR3 spells CASSTRDRAYNSPLHF. The CDR3 region has the DNA TGCGCCAGCAGCACCCGGGACAGGGCCTATAATTCACCCCTCCACTTT.

This clone turned up a few times. The chain has TRBV7-2 and TRBJ2-1, with 9 bases that match TRBD2. V shed 7 bases, J shed 10 bases, and the junction held 17 bases outside the gene matches. Looked up from germline, CDR1 is SGHTA and CDR2 is FQGNSA. CDR3 length equals 16 residues. Here the CDR3 reads CASTPWGREGPREQFF. The DNA for the CDR3 is TGTGCCAGCACCCCCTGGGGGCGGGAGGGCCCTCGGGAGCAGTTCTTC.

This clone was seen only a few times. The V and J genes are TRBV7-3 and TRBJ2-2, with 7 nucleotides matching TRBD2. Germline lookup yields CDR1 SGHTA and CDR2 FQGTGA. The CDR3 contains 14 residues. The trim removed 5 bases at V and 6 bases at J, leaving 6 bases unmatched. CDR3 protein: CASSLGLVPGELFF. The CDR3 DNA reads as TGTGCCAGCAGCCTAGGACTAGTGCCCGGGGAGCTGTTTTTT.

The V gene is TRBV7-2, the J gene TRBJ2-1; 8 positions match TRBD2. CDR3 length equals 15 residues. CDR1 and CDR2 (germline): SGHTA, FQGNSA. The J segment lost 9 bases and the V segment lost 4 bases, leaving 11 bases of the junction unmatched. The CDR3 DNA sequence: TGTGCCAGCAGCTCCCAAGCGGGAGCGGTAGGTGAGCAGTTCTTC. It is translated as CASSSQAGAVGEQFF. Full variable domain (missing parts from reference TRBV7-2 and TRBJ2-1): GAGVSQSPSNKVTEKGKDVELRCDPISGHTALYWYRQSLGQGLEFLIYFQGNSAPDKSGLPSDRFSAERTGGSVSTLTIQRTQQEDSAVYLCASSSQAGAVGEQFFGPGTRLTVL.

The gene calls are TRBV5-1 and TRBJ2-7; D ambiguous. The germline V gene encodes CDR1 SGHRS and CDR2 YFSETQ. Trimming shortened V by 3 bases and J by 6 bases, and 16 bases separated the two germline ends. The CDR3 has 14 amino acids. The CDR3 spells CASSWPSGTGEQYF. In DNA form, the CDR3 reads TGCGCCAGCAGCTGGCCTAGTGGCACGGGCGAGCAGTACTTC.

The chain employs TRBV6-4 and TRBJ2-1; a possible D gene is TRBD2 (5 bases). The CDR3 sequence is 14 residues long. V lost 4 bases to trimming and J lost 4 bases, with 11 bases between them. Germline V CDR1 and CDR2: MRHNA, SNTAGT. Written as DNA, the CDR3 is TGTGCCAGCAGTGTAGAGGCGGGTTACAATGAGCAGTTCTTC. This translates into CASSVEAGYNEQFF.

This sequence joins TRBV28 and TRBJ2-5, with no clear D. Germline assignment: CDR1 MDHEN and CDR2 SYDVKM. The CDR3 is 15 residues long. V shed 6 bases and J shed 1 base, with 15 bases lying between them. Written as DNA, the CDR3 is TGTGCCAGCAGCCTCGGGTGGTCTGGCCAAGAGACCCAGTACTTC. It yields the protein CASSLGWSGQETQYF.

This clone has more than one count but fewer than ten. The chain employs TRBV15 and TRBJ1-5; 8 bases agree with TRBD1. CDR3 length: 18 residues. Germline CDR1 reads LNHNV; CDR2 reads YYDKDF (reference sequence). V was pared by 3 bases and J by 2 bases, with 12 bases of the junction left unmatched. The CDR3 nucleotides are TGTGCCACCAGCAGGGGGGGCAGGGGGCTCGAAGGCAATCAGCCCCAGCATTTT. Encoded protein: CATSRGGRGLEGNQPQHF. The full variable domain, rest sourced from reference TRBV15 and TRBJ1-5, is DAMVIQNPRYQVTQFGKPVTLSCSQTLNHNVMYWYQQKSSQAPKLLFHYYDKDFNNEADTPDNFQSRRPNTSFCFLDIRSPGLGDTAMYLCATSRGGRGLEGNQPQHFGDGTRLSIL.

The chain has TRBV10-3 and TRBJ1-6; weak D call: TRBD1 (6 bases). CDR3 length: 16 amino acids. Trimming cost V 3 bases and J 7 bases, with 16 bases left between them. Germline V lookup: CDR1 ENHRY, CDR2 SYGVKD. The CDR3 region is CAISDTPGAINSPLHF. The CDR3 coding sequence is TGTGCCATCAGTGACACCCCAGGGGCGATCAATTCACCCCTCCACTTT.

This clone was detected once. The V call is TRBV6-4, the J call TRBJ2-3, with D tentatively TRBD1 (6 bases). From germline, CDR1 is MRHNA and CDR2 SNTAGT. The CDR3 runs 13 residues. V was clipped by 2 bases and J by 8 bases, with 11 bases between them. CDR3 loop: CASSDTLGGTQYF. CDR3 sequence (DNA): TGTGCCAGCAGTGACACGCTAGGGGGTACGCAGTATTTT.

This chain joins TRBV5-1 and TRBJ2-1; possible D gene TRBD2, 5 bases. The germline V gene has CDR1 SGHRS and CDR2 YFSETQ. The CDR3 length is 14 residues. The V end was cut by 0 bases, the J end by 9 bases, with 13 bases between. CDR3 coding DNA: TGCGCCAGCAGCTTGGGCGGAGCGGATAGTGAGCAGTTCTTC. Amino acids: CASSLGGADSEQFF.

The chain is built from TRBV20-1 and TRBJ1-5; D is ambiguous. V dropped 3 bases and J dropped 0 bases, with 6 bases sitting between them. CDR3 length: 13 residues. Germline CDR1 is DFQATT and CDR2 is SNEGSKA (reference sequence). Written as DNA, the CDR3 is TGCAGTGCTAGTGATAATAGCAATCAGCCCCAGCATTTT. Residues: CSASDNSNQPQHF.